This T cell receptor beta chain is from a study of beta chain features in type 1 diabetes. Across the whole study: Patients did not differ from healthy donors in age, gender or cell yield. Whole-study findings and limits: In the patient group, naive, central memory and Treg TCRB repertoires seemed more alike than in the healthy donor group. When cDNA is sequenced, cells with high TCR expression could be over-represented.

Germline CDR1 and CDR2: SGHDN and FVKESK. The CDR3 is made up of 13 amino acids. V lost 2 bases and J 5 bases, leaving 9 bases between the germline ends. Details on this clone: Its cognate antigen is unknown.

A CD45RO/CCR7/CD25/CD127/CD95/CD27 panel sorted naive, central memory, regulatory and stem cell-like memory CD4+ cells. Sequencing targeted expressed TCRB transcripts, as all isolated RNA had been reverse transcribed. Here immunoSEQ multiplex PCR was the method, and the copy in TCRdb shows in-frame clones only, minus some. The table records roughly 170,000 clones, roughly an eighth of them present only once. Material: central memory CD4+ T cells from blood. The V and J genes are TRBV14 and TRBJ1-1; D remains unclear. The TCR sequence derives from a woman between 18 and 30 years old in good health. The CDR3 DNA reads as TGTGCCAGCAGCCAATATTCCGGGACTGAAGCTTTCTTT. Protein sequence: CASSQYSGTEAFF.